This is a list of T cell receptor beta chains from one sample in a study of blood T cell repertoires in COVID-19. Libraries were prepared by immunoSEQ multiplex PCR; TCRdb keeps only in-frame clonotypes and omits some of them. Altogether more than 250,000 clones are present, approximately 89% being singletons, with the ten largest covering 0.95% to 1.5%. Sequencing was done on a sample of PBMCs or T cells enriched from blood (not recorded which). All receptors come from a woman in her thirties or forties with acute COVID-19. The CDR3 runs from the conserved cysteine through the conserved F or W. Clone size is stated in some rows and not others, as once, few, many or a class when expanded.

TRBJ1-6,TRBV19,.,CASSISPQEHNSPLHF
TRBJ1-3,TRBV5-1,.,CASSSGYWNTIYF
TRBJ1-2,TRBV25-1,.,CASGQGAGYTF
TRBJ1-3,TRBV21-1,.,CARAWGGRNGNTIYF
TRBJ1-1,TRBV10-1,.,CASSESPGGVKNTEAFF
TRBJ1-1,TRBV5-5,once,CASSTRSRMNTEAFF
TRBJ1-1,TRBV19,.,CASSRKSTGSVTEAFF
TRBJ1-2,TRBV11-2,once,CASSAQGPYGYTF
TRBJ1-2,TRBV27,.,CASSLGTGYGYTF
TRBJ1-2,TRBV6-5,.,CASSYSRQHYGYTF
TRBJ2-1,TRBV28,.,CASSSHQSSFDEQFF
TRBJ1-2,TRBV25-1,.,CASSVGAGNGYTF
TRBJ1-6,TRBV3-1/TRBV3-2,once,CASSRAQAGSPLHF
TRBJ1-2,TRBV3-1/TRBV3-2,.,CASSQGGYNGYTF
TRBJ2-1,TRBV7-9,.,CASSSGISAYNEQFF
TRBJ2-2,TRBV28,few,CASSLTGTGGELFF
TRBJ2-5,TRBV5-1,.,CASSLNPPGLNQPQYF
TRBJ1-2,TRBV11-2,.,CASSPSGLNYGYTF
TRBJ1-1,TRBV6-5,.,CASRSNLNTEAFF
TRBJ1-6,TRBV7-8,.,CASSFSNSPLHF
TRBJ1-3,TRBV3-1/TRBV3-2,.,CASSLKGAPGNTIYF
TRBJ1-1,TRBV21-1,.,CASSLDRGRLTEAFF
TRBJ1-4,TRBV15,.,CATSGAGTYNEKLFF
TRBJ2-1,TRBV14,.,CASSPTSGVRNEQFF
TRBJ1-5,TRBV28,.,CASSFIGRGGNQPQHF
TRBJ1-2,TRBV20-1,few,CSATGGIGYTF
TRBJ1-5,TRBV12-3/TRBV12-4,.,CASMSGHREPQHF
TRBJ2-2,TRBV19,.,CASSISAHHTGELFF
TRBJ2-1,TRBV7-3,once,CASSWSGGEQFF
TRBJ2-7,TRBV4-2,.,CASRPGGDSFYEQYF
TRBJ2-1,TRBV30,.,CAWSVLAGITYNEQFF
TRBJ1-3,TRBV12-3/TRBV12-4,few,CASSGDSNTIYF
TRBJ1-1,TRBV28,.,CASSLQGYPEAFF
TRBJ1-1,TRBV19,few,CASSIVMNTEAFF
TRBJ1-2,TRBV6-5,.,CASSLVEGRTYGYTF
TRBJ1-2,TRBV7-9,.,CASSLSGTGNGYTF
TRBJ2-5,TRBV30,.,CAWSRGLSETQYF